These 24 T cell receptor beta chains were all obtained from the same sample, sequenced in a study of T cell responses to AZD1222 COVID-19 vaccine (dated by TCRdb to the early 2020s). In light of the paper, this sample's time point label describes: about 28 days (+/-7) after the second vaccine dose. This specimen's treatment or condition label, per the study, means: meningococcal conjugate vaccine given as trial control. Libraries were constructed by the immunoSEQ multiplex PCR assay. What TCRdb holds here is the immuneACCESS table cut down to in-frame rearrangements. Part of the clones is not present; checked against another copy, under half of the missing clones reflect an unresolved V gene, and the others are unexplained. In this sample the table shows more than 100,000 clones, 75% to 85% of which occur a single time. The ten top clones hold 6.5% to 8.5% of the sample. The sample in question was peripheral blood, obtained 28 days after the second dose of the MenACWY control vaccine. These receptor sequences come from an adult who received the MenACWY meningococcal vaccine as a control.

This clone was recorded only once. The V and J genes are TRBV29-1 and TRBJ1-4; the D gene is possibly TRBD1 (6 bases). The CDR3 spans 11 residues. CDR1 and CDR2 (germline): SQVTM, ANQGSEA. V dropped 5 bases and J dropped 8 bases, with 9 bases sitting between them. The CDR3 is CSVPDREKLFF. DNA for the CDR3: TGCAGCGTTCCCGACAGGGAAAAACTGTTTTTT.

The CDR3 region has the DNA TGTGCCAGCAGCCTAACAAATGCGGGCCGGGGTCTGGCCGGGGAGCTGTTTTTT. Translated, it gives CASSLTNAGRGLAGELFF. V and J are TRBV7-2 and TRBJ2-2, with a possible D match to TRBD2 (5 bases). The CDR3 length is 18 residues. Trimming took off 5 bases at V and 6 bases at J, with 25 bases between the two ends. Per the germline V gene, CDR1 is SGHTA and CDR2 is FQGNSA. The full variable domain, its missing parts supplied by reference TRBV7-2 and TRBJ2-2, is GAGVSQSPSNKVTEKGKDVELRCDPISGHTALYWYRQSLGQGLEFLIYFQGNSAPDKSGLPSDRFSAERTGGSVSTLTIQRTQQEDSAVYLCASSLTNAGRGLAGELFFGEGSRLTVL.

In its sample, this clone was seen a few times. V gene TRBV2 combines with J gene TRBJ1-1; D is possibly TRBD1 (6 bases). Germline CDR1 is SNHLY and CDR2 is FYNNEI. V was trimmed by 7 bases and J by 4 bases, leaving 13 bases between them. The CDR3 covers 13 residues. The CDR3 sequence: CASKGARGTEAFF. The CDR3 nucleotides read TGTGCCAGCAAAGGGGCCAGGGGCACTGAAGCTTTCTTT.

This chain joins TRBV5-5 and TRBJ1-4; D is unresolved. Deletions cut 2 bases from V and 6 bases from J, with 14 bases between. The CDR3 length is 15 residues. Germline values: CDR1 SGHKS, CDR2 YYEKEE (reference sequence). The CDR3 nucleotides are TGTGCCAGCAGCTTCCAGGTTGCCTGGGATGAAAAACTGTTTTTT. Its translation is CASSFQVAWDEKLFF.

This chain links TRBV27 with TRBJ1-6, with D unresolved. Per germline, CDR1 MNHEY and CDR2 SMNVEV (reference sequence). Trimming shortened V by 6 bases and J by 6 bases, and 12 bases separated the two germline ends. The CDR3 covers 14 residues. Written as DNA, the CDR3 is TGTGCCAGCAGCTTTAGACGGATTAATTCACCCCTCCACTTT. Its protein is CASSFRRINSPLHF.

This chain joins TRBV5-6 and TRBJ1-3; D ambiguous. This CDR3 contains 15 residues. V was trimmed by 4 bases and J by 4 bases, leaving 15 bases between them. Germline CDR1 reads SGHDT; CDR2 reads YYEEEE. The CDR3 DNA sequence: TGTGCCAGCAGCCGGGCTACGGGTCTGGGAAACACCATATATTTT. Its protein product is CASSRATGLGNTIYF.

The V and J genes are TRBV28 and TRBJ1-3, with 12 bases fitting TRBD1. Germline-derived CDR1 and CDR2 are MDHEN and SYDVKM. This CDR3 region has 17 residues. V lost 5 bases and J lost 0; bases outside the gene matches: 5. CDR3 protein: CASSGTGGAFSGNTIYF. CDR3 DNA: TGTGCCAGCAGTGGGACAGGGGGCGCTTTCTCTGGAAACACCATATATTTT.

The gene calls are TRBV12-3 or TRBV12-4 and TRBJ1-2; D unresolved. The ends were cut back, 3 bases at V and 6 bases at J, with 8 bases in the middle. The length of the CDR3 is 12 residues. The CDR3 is CASSFYGDGYTF. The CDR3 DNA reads TGTGCCAGCAGTTTTTACGGGGATGGCTACACCTTC.

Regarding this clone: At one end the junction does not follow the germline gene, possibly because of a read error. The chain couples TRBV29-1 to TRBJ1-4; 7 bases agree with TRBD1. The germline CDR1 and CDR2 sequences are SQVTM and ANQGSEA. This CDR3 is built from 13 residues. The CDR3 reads CSVSNRGGEKLFF. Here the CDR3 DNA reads TGCAGCGTTTCTAACAGGGGTGGTGAAAAATTGTTTTTT.

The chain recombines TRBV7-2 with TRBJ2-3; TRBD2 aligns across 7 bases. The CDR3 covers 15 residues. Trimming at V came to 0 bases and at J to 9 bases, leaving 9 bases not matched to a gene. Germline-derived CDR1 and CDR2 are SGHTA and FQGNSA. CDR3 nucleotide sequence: TGTGCCAGCAGCTTAGCGGGAGGGTTCGAGGGCACGCAGTATTTT. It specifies CASSLAGGFEGTQYF. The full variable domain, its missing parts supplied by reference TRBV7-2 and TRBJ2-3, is GAGVSQSPSNKVTEKGKDVELRCDPISGHTALYWYRQSLGQGLEFLIYFQGNSAPDKSGLPSDRFSAERTGGSVSTLTIQRTQQEDSAVYLCASSLAGGFEGTQYFGPGTRLTVL.

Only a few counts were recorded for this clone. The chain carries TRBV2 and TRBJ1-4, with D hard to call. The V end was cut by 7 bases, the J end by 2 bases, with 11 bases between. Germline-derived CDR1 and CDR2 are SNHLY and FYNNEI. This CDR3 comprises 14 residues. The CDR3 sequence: CASIPLSTNEKLFF. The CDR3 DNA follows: TGTGCCAGCATCCCCCTCTCCACTAATGAAAAACTGTTTTTT.

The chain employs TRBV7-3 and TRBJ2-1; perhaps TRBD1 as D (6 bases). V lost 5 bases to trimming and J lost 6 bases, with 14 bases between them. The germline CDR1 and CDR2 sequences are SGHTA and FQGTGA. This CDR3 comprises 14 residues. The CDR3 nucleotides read TGTGCCAGCAGCCGATCCGGACAGTCCAATGAGCAGTTCTTC. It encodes CASSRSGQSNEQFF.

The CDR3 protein is CAWSLGRGVGPQHF. The CDR3 DNA reads as TGTGCCTGGAGTCTCGGACGGGGAGTGGGGCCCCAGCATTTT. V is TRBV30 and J is TRBJ1-5; no clear D gene. The V end lost 2 bases, the J end lost 9 bases, and 17 bases lay between the germline ends. Germline assignment: CDR1 GTSNPN and CDR2 SVGIG (reference sequence). The CDR3 extends over 14 amino acids.

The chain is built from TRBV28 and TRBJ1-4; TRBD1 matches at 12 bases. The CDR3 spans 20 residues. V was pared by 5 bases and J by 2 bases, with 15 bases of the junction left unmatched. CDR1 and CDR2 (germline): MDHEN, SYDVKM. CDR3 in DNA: TGTGCCAGCAGTCGGCTCGGGACAGGGGGCAATCTTGGGACTAATGAAAAACTGTTTTTT. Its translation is CASSRLGTGGNLGTNEKLFF.

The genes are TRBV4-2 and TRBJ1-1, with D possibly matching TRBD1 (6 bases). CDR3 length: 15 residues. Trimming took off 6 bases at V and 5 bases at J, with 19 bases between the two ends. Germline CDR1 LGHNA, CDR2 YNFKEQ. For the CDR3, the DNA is TGTGCCAGCAGTCGGGTCGGGGGGCTTGGGACTGAAGCTTTCTTT. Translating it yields CASSRVGGLGTEAFF.

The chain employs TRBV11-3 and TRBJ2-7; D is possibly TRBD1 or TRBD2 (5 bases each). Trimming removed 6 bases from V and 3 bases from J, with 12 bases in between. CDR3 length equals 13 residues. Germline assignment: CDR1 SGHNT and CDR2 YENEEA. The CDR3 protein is CASRSGARYEQYF. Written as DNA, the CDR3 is TGTGCCAGCAGATCCGGGGCCCGCTACGAGCAGTACTTC.

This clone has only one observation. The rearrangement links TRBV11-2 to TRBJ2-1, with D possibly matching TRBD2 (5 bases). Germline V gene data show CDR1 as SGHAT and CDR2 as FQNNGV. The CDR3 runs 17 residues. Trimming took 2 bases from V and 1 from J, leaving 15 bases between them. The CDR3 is CASSLSARATSYNEQFF. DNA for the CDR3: TGTGCCAGCAGCTTAAGCGCGCGGGCTACGTCCTACAATGAGCAGTTCTTC.

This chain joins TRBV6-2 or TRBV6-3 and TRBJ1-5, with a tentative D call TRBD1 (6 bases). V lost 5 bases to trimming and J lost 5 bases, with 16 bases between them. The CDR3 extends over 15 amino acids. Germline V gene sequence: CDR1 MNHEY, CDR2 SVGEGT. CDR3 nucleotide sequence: TGTGCCAGCAGTGACACAGGGTTTCGGTATCAGCCCCAGCATTTT. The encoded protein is CASSDTGFRYQPQHF.

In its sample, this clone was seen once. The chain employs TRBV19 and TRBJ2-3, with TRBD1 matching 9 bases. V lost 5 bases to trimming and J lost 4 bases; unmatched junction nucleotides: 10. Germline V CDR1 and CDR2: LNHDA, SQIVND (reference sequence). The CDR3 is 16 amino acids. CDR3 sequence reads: CASSSRRTGDSDTQYF. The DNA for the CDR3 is TGTGCCAGTAGTTCCAGGAGGACAGGGGATTCAGATACGCAGTATTTT.

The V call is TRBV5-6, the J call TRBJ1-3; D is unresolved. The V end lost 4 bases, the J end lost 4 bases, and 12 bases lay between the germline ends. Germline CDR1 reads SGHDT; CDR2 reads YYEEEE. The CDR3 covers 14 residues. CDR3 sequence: CASSPRGAGNTIYF. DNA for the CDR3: TGTGCCAGCAGCCCGCGCGGCGCCGGAAACACCATATATTTT.

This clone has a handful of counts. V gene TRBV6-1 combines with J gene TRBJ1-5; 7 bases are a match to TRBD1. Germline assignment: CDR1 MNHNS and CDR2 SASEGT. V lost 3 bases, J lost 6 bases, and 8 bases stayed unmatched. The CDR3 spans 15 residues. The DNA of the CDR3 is TGTGCCAGCAGTGAGAATAATAGGGGGCCTCAGCCCCAGCATTTT. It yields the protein CASSENNRGPQPQHF.

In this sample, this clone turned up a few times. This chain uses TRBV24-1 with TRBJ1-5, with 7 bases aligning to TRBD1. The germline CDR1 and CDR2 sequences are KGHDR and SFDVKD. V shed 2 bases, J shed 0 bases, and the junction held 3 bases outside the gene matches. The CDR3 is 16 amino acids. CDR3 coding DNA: TGTGCCACCAGTGATTCCAGGGGGAATAGCAATCAGCCCCAGCATTTT. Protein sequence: CATSDSRGNSNQPQHF.

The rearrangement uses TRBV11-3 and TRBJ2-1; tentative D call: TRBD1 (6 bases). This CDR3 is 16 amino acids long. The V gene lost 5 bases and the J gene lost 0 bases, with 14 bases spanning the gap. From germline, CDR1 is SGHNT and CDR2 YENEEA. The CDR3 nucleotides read TGTGCCAGCAGCCAACCGGACAGTAGCTCCTACAATGAGCAGTTCTTC. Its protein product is CASSQPDSSSYNEQFF.

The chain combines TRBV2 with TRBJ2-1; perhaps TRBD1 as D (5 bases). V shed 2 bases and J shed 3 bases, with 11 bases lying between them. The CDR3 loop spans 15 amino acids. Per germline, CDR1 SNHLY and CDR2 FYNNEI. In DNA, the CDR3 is TGTGCCAGCAGTGAATTAGGGGCCGGCTACAATGAGCAGTTCTTC. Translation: CASSELGAGYNEQFF.